The 14 T cell receptor beta chains below all came from one sample that was sequenced in a study of regulatory T cells in long-lasting Graves disease. Researchers made TCR beta libraries by using iRepertoire HTBI primers and running Arm-PCR on CDR3 regions. TCRdb analysed the multiplex PCR reads with MiXCR anew, one entry per CDR3 protein. The sample consists of about 290,000 distinct CDR3 sequences, 20% to 25% of them appearing once. The time point: persistent/refractory GD, antithyroid drugs over 5 years with positive TRAb. Scientists built the TCR library using RNA that was extracted from PBMCs. The starting material was peripheral blood mononuclear cells (PBMCs), obtained when the disease was refractory, from a patient treated with antithyroid drugs. These receptors all stem from a female donor with Graves disease.

On this clonotype: Since a much larger clone is just one base distant, this may be a read error. This sequence joins TRBV6-2 or TRBV6-3 and TRBJ2-2; the D gene is possibly TRBD2 (5 bases). Germline CDR1 reads MNHEY; CDR2 reads SVGEGT. This CDR3 is built from 13 residues. CDR3 in amino acids: CASSYSRTGEPFF. The CDR3 DNA follows: TGTGCCAGCAGTTACTCCCGCACCGGGGAGCCGTTTTTT.

This clonotype was seen a few times. The chain uses TRBV30 and TRBJ1-1; D remains ambiguous. The CDR3 consists of 12 residues. Germline V CDR1 and CDR2: GTSNPN, SVGIG (reference sequence). Deletions cut 1 base from V and 1 base from J, with 4 bases between. The CDR3 is CAWSGWNTEAFF. In nucleotides, the CDR3 is TGTGCCTGGAGTGGATGGAACACTGAAGCTTTCTTT.

The chain uses TRBV10-1 and TRBJ2-3, with 8 bases that match TRBD1. Per germline, CDR1 WNHNN and CDR2 SYGVQD (reference sequence). J lost 5 bases, V lost 8 bases, and 12 bases had no gene match. The CDR3 covers 15 residues. The CDR3 DNA reads TGCGCCAGCGGCCGAGGACAGGGCAACAGAGATACGCAGTATTTT. Translating it yields CASGRGQGNRDTQYF.

This clonotype was seen repeatedly, ten times or more. The rearrangement links TRBV5-1 to TRBJ2-2; the D is unclear. Germline values: CDR1 SGHRS, CDR2 YFSETQ. The V end was cut by 0 bases, the J end by 4 bases, with 7 bases between. This CDR3 has 14 residues. CDR3 in amino acids: CASSLASLTGELFF. The CDR3, as DNA: TGCGCCAGCAGCTTGGCGAGCCTCACCGGGGAGCTGTTTTTT.

This clonotype appeared many times. The chain combines TRBV28 with TRBJ2-2; 10 bases fit TRBD1. Germline values: CDR1 MDHEN, CDR2 SYDVKM. The junction had 2 bases not matched to a gene; V was cut back by 4 bases and J by 3 bases. The CDR3 extends over 15 amino acids. Written as DNA, the CDR3 is TGTGCCAGCAGTTCGGGACAGGGGTACACCGGGGAGCTGTTTTTT. This codes for CASSSGQGYTGELFF.

This clonotype was picked up a small number of times. The chain is built from TRBV6-1 and TRBJ2-2; 12 bases are shared with TRBD1. Looked up from germline, CDR1 is MNHNS and CDR2 is SASEGT. V was pared by 8 bases and J by 3 bases, with 1 base of the junction left unmatched. This CDR3 has 14 amino acids. The CDR3 DNA sequence: TGTGCCAGCGGGACAGGGGGCGACACCGGGGAGCTGTTTTTT. Residues: CASGTGGDTGELFF.

V usage is TRBV4-1 and J usage is TRBJ2-5; no reliable D call. V lost 1 base and J 5 bases, leaving 14 bases between the germline ends. Germline-derived CDR1 and CDR2 are MGHRA and YSYEKL. This CDR3 contains 15 residues. As DNA, the CDR3 is TGCGCCAGCAGCCAAGTGGCCAGCCCTATGGAGACCCAGTACTTC. Amino acid sequence: CASSQVASPMETQYF.

This clonotype was detected many times. J is TRBJ1-2 and V is TRBV7-2, with D perhaps matching TRBD1 (5 bases). V lost 2 bases and J lost 2, with 15 bases in between. CDR3 length: 16 residues. Germline CDR1 is SGHTA and CDR2 is FQGNSA. CDR3 protein: CASSLYQSRANYGYTF. The CDR3 DNA sequence: TGTGCCAGCAGCTTATATCAGAGCAGGGCGAACTATGGCTACACCTTC.

The gene calls are TRBV29-1 and TRBJ1-1, with 8 bases identical to TRBD1. The junction had 1 base not matched to a gene; V was cut back by 7 bases and J by 3 bases. This CDR3 has 11 amino acids. From germline, CDR1 is SQVTM and CDR2 ANQGSEA. This chain's CDR3 is CSGQGYTEAFF. The CDR3 nucleotides are TGCAGCGGACAGGGGTACACTGAAGCTTTCTTT.

This clonotype was picked up a small number of times. J is TRBJ2-4 and V is TRBV25-1, with 10 nucleotides matching TRBD1. This CDR3 has 15 residues. V gave up 8 bases and J gave up 9 bases; unmatched junction bases: 13. Germline V lookup: CDR1 MGHDK, CDR2 SYGVNS. This CDR3 is CASSPGQGSVRIQYF. CDR3 sequence (DNA): TGTGCCAGCTCTCCGGGACAGGGGTCGGTACGCATTCAGTACTTC.

This clonotype was detected many times. This chain connects TRBV29-1 to TRBJ2-4, with D maybe TRBD1 (6 bases). The CDR3 sequence is 14 residues long. V lost 6 bases and J lost 2, with 14 bases in between. The germline gives CDR1 SQVTM, CDR2 ANQGSEA. The DNA for the CDR3 is TGCAGCGTCAAACTTGGGACAACCAAAAACATTCAGTACTTC. Translation: CSVKLGTTKNIQYF. The variable domain in full, with the rest retrieved from reference TRBV29-1 and TRBJ2-4, is SAVISQKPSRDICQRGTSLTIQCQVDSQVTMMFWYRQQPGQSLTLIATANQGSEATYESGFVIDKFPISRPNLTFSTLTVSNMSPEDSSIYLCSVKLGTTKNIQYFGAGTRLSVL.

There are many counts of this clonotype. The gene calls are TRBV7-8 and TRBJ2-5; 11 bases align to TRBD2. CDR1 is SGHVS, CDR2 FQNEAQ, per germline. This CDR3 is 21 amino acids long. Unmatched junction bases numbered 15, after V lost 0 bases and J lost 0 bases. This CDR3 is CASSLAPFSVIAGGYQETQYF. In nucleotides, the CDR3 is TGTGCCAGCAGCTTAGCCCCCTTTTCCGTGATAGCGGGAGGGTACCAAGAGACCCAGTACTTC.

This clonotype was seen ten or more times. V usage is TRBV2 and J usage is TRBJ2-6; possibly TRBD1 or TRBD2 for D (5 bases each). The CDR3 is 15 residues long. In germline, CDR1 is SNHLY, CDR2 FYNNEI. Trimming cost V 6 bases and J 0 bases, with 9 bases left between them. The CDR3 coding sequence is TGTGCCAGCAGCATGGGGGACTCTGGGGCCAACGTCCTGACTTTC. It yields the protein CASSMGDSGANVLTF. The variable domain in full, with the rest retrieved from reference TRBV2 and TRBJ2-6, is EPEVTQTPSHQVTQMGQEVILRCVPISNHLYFYWYRQILGQKVEFLVSFYNNEISEKSEIFDDQFSVERPDGSNFTLKIRSTKLEDSAMYFCASSMGDSGANVLTFGAGSRLTVL.

This clonotype was seen many times. The rearrangement links TRBV6-1 to TRBJ2-7; 8 bases agree with TRBD2. CDR3 length: 14 residues. Germline CDR1 MNHNS, CDR2 SASEGT. The trim removed 6 bases at V and 1 base at J, leaving 5 bases unmatched. The CDR3 loop is CASRASGSSYEQYF. The DNA for the CDR3 is TGTGCCAGCAGAGCAAGCGGGAGTTCCTACGAGCAGTACTTC.